The 21 T cell receptor beta chains below all came from one sample that was sequenced in a study of sequential checkpoint blockade in melanoma. As for treatment: randomized to nivolumab then ipilimumab (arm A) or the reverse (arm B). Generated by immunoSEQ multiplex PCR, the TCRdb table keeps only in-frame clones and is missing some. The sample yields several thousand clones, 58% seen once. Sample: CD8+ T cells sorted from blood (inferred from file names), taken from a patient given nivolumab and ipilimumab in sequence. The receptors were sampled from a human donor with melanoma.

The J gene is TRBJ2-7, the V gene TRBV5-1; no clear D. Germline CDR1 is SGHRS and CDR2 is YFSETQ. V was pared by 0 bases and J by 0 bases, with 4 bases between. The CDR3 runs to 13 residues. The CDR3 nucleotides are TGCGCCAGCAGCTTGGTTAGCTCCTACGAGCAGTACTTC. Its protein product is CASSLVSSYEQYF. The full variable domain, its missing parts supplied by reference TRBV5-1 and TRBJ2-7, is KAGVTQTPRYLIKTRGQQVTLSCSPISGHRSVSWYQQTPGQGLQFLFEYFSETQRNKGNFPGRFSGRQFSNSRSEMNVSTLELGDSALYLCASSLVSSYEQYFGPGTRLTVT.

This clone was found once. The chain combines TRBV27 with TRBJ2-7, with 7 bases matching TRBD2. This CDR3 has 14 amino acids. The V segment lost 2 bases and the J segment 5 bases; nucleotides outside the gene matches: 6. The germline CDR1 and CDR2 sequences are MNHEY and SMNVEV (reference sequence). The CDR3 nucleotides read TGTGCCAGCAGTTTAGGGGACGCGGGAGACGAGCAGTACTTC. Residues: CASSLGDAGDEQYF.

In DNA form, the CDR3 reads TGTGCCAGCAGCGCTACCGGGACAGCCTACGAGCAGTACTTC. This encodes CASSATGTAYEQYF. The V gene is TRBV6-1, the J gene TRBJ2-7; 7 nucleotides line up with TRBD1. Trimming cost V 6 bases and J 2 bases; bases outside gene matches: 7. Germline V gene data show CDR1 as MNHNS and CDR2 as SASEGT. The CDR3 contains 14 residues.

The chain has TRBV7-2 and TRBJ2-1; 10 nucleotides match TRBD2. Unmatched junction bases numbered 1, after V lost 2 bases and J lost 9 bases. Germline CDR1 and CDR2: SGHTA and FQGNSA. The CDR3 spans 13 residues. The CDR3: CASSLTSGAEQFF. The CDR3 nucleotides read TGTGCCAGCAGCTTAACTAGCGGGGCTGAGCAGTTCTTC. The entire variable domain, with the rest obtained from reference TRBV7-2 and TRBJ2-1, is as follows: GAGVSQSPSNKVTEKGKDVELRCDPISGHTALYWYRQSLGQGLEFLIYFQGNSAPDKSGLPSDRFSAERTGGSVSTLTIQRTQQEDSAVYLCASSLTSGAEQFFGPGTRLTVL.

In its sample, this clone ranks as large (0.1 to 1%). J is TRBJ1-6 and V is TRBV7-8; no reliable D call. V lost 2 bases, J lost 2 bases, and 10 bases lay in between. This CDR3 comprises 16 residues. Germline CDR1 and CDR2: SGHVS and FQNEAQ. The CDR3 nucleotides are TGTGCCAGCAGCTTACTCTCGCAGACCTATAATTCACCCCTCCACTTT. This codes for CASSLLSQTYNSPLHF.

The chain links TRBV30 to TRBJ2-7; D possibly corresponds to TRBD1 (5 bases). Trimming left V 0 bases short and J 5 bases short, with 11 bases between. The CDR3 sequence is 13 residues long. Germline loops: CDR1 GTSNPN, CDR2 SVGIG (reference sequence). CDR3 nucleotide sequence: TGTGCCTGGAGTGTAGTTAGCAGGGACGAGCAGTACTTC. Residues: CAWSVVSRDEQYF. The full variable domain, its missing parts supplied by reference TRBV30 and TRBJ2-7, is SQTIHQWPATLVQPVGSPLSLECTVEGTSNPNLYWYRQAAGRGLQLLFYSVGIGQISSEVPQNLSASRPQDRQFILSSKKLLLSDSGFYLCAWSVVSRDEQYFGPGTRLTVT.

This clone has only a few counts. This chain uses TRBV4-3 with TRBJ2-3; 9 bases map to TRBD2. The CDR3 runs to 17 residues. CDR1 and CDR2 from the germline V gene are LGHNA and YSLEER. J gave up 4 bases and V 4 bases, and 12 bases lay outside the gene matches. CDR3 amino acids: CASSRTPSGDQADTQYF. The CDR3 DNA sequence: TGCGCCAGCAGCCGAACCCCTAGCGGGGATCAAGCAGATACGCAGTATTTT.

This clone was observed a few times. This sequence joins TRBV28 and TRBJ1-2; D perhaps matches TRBD1 (5 bases). The germline CDR1 and CDR2 sequences are MDHEN and SYDVKM. Trimming removed 6 bases at V and 0 bases at J, with 8 bases between. The CDR3 is made up of 13 amino acids. CDR3 loop: CASRSGTNYGYTF. Written as DNA, the CDR3 is TGTGCCAGCAGGTCAGGGACTAACTATGGCTACACCTTC.

The chain employs TRBV9 and TRBJ1-2; maybe TRBD1 (5 bases). The CDR3 spans 14 residues. CDR1 is SGDLS and CDR2 is YYNGEE in the germline V gene. V was trimmed by 3 bases and J by 3 bases, leaving 12 bases between them. The CDR3 loop is CASSDSGMYYGYTF. For the CDR3, the DNA is TGTGCCAGCAGCGACTCAGGGATGTACTATGGCTACACCTTC.

This clone was counted only a few times. The chain uses TRBV7-9 and TRBJ2-7; no firm D call. This CDR3 spans 11 amino acids. Germline CDR1 is SEHNR and CDR2 is FQNEAQ (reference sequence). V gave up 6 bases and J gave up 6 bases, with 9 bases separating them. The chain's CDR3 is CASSTWSEQYF. As DNA, the CDR3 is TGTGCCAGCAGTACCTGGAGCGAGCAGTACTTC.

This clone was picked up a small number of times. A junction boundary mismatches the germline segment, possibly from a read error. V gene TRBV5-4 combines with J gene TRBJ1-3, with 10 bases identical to TRBD1. The CDR3 extends over 12 amino acids. Germline V gene sequence: CDR1 SGHNT, CDR2 YYREEE (reference sequence). This CDR3 is CASRGQGQDPDF. The CDR3 nucleotides are TGTGCCAGCAGGGGACAGGGGCAGGACCCGGATTTT. Full variable domain (outside the CDR3, taken from reference TRBV5-4 and TRBJ1-3): ETGVTQSPTHLIKTRGQQVTLRCSSQSGHNTVSWYQQALGQGPQFIFQYYREEENGRGNFPPRFSGLQFPNYSSELNVNALELDDSALYLCASRGQGQDPDFGEGSWLTVV.

V and J are TRBV7-3 and TRBJ1-1; D may be TRBD1 (5 bases). There are 15 residues in the CDR3. Trimming stripped 5 bases from V and 5 bases from J, with 18 bases between. Looked up from germline, CDR1 is SGHTA and CDR2 is FQGTGA. CDR3 region: CASSKIRGVRTEAFF. In DNA form, the CDR3 reads TGTGCCAGCAGCAAAATTCGGGGGGTAAGGACTGAAGCTTTCTTT.

In this sample, this clone turned up a few times. The rearrangement links TRBV5-4 to TRBJ1-3, with D unclear. From germline, CDR1 is SGHNT and CDR2 YYREEE (reference sequence). The length of the CDR3 is 11 residues. V gave up 4 bases and J gave up 4 bases, with 3 bases separating them. This CDR3 reads CASSSGNTIYF. In nucleotides, the CDR3 is TGTGCCAGCAGCAGCGGAAACACCATATATTTT.

CDR3 sequence: CASSPLQFGIGQGYTF. As DNA, the CDR3 is TGTGCCAGCAGCCCACTACAATTTGGGATCGGACAAGGCTACACCTTC. This chain joins TRBV7-9 and TRBJ1-2, with a tentative D call TRBD1 (5 bases). The CDR3 contains 16 residues. CDR1 and CDR2 (germline): SEHNR, FQNEAQ (reference sequence). Trimming pared 5 bases from V and 8 bases from J, leaving 24 bases between. The full variable domain, with the rest looked up from reference TRBV7-9 and TRBJ1-2, is DTGVSQNPRHKITKRGQNVTFRCDPISEHNRLYWYRQTLGQGPEFLTYFQNEAQLEKSRLLSDRFSAERPKGSFSTLEIQRTEQGDSAMYLCASSPLQFGIGQGYTFGSGTRLTVV.

This rearrangement joins TRBV28 to TRBJ1-5; D gene ambiguous. CDR3 length: 15 amino acids. Deletions cut 2 bases from V and 6 bases from J, with 14 bases between. From germline, CDR1 is MDHEN and CDR2 SYDVKM. CDR3 loop: CASSLRGYAGQPQHF. The DNA for the CDR3 is TGTGCCAGCAGTTTACGCGGGTATGCGGGTCAGCCCCAGCATTTT. Full variable domain (missing parts from reference TRBV28 and TRBJ1-5): DVKVTQSSRYLVKRTGEKVFLECVQDMDHENMFWYRQDPGLGLRLIYFSYDVKMKEKGDIPEGYSVSREKKERFSLILESASTNQTSMYLCASSLRGYAGQPQHFGDGTRLSIL.

The chain recombines TRBV19 with TRBJ2-7; the D gene is possibly TRBD2 (5 bases). Trimming left V 3 bases short and J 6 bases short, with 9 bases between. Germline-derived CDR1 and CDR2 are LNHDA and SQIVND (reference sequence). This CDR3 region has 12 residues. CDR3: CASSIEGFEQYF. DNA of the CDR3: TGTGCCAGTAGTATCGAGGGTTTCGAGCAGTACTTC.

The V and J genes are TRBV11-2 and TRBJ2-7, with D maybe TRBD1 (5 bases). Germline V lookup: CDR1 SGHAT, CDR2 FQNNGV. CDR3 length equals 15 residues. V shed 5 bases and J shed 3 bases, with 17 bases lying between them. In DNA, the CDR3 is TGTGCCAGCAGCCGAGACAGTCCTTCTTTCTACGAGCAGTACTTC. Translated, it gives CASSRDSPSFYEQYF.

CDR3 amino acids: CASSPGTANGYTF. The CDR3 nucleotides are TGTGCCAGCAGCCCAGGGACAGCCAATGGCTACACCTTC. The J gene is TRBJ1-2, the V gene TRBV7-9, with 7 bases fitting TRBD1. The V gene end was trimmed by 5 bases and the J gene end by 6 bases; junction bases not matched to a gene: 6. The CDR3 is 13 residues long. Germline V lookup: CDR1 SEHNR, CDR2 FQNEAQ (reference sequence).

The CDR3, as DNA: TGTGCCAGCAGGCCCACAGGAAACTATGGCTACACCTTC. Residues: CASRPTGNYGYTF. The chain couples TRBV6-5 to TRBJ1-2; D is possibly TRBD1 (5 bases). Per germline, CDR1 MNHEY and CDR2 SVGAGI. The CDR3 runs to 13 residues. Trimming shortened V by 6 bases and J by 2 bases, and 10 bases separated the two germline ends.

V is TRBV6-6 and J is TRBJ1-1, with 8 bases matching TRBD1. Germline V CDR1 and CDR2: MNHNY, SVGAGI (reference sequence). The CDR3 is 14 residues long. V was clipped by 5 bases and J by 8 bases; unmatched bases: 10. The DNA of the CDR3 is TGTGCCAGCAGTGAGTCGACAGGGGCTTTGGAAGCTTTCTTT. The encoded protein is CASSESTGALEAFF.

This clone was seen once. The rearrangement links TRBV6-1 to TRBJ2-1, with 8 positions matching TRBD1. V lost 3 bases to trimming and J lost 3 bases; unmatched junction nucleotides: 7. The CDR3 has 16 amino acids. Germline V CDR1 and CDR2: MNHNS, SASEGT. This chain's CDR3 is CASSDTPGQGYNEQFF. The CDR3 bases are TGTGCCAGCAGTGATACTCCTGGACAGGGCTACAATGAGCAGTTCTTC.